This is a list of T cell receptor beta chains from one sample in a study of OX40 agonist ivuxolimab in advanced cancers. Here immunoSEQ multiplex PCR was the method, and the copy in TCRdb shows in-frame clones only, minus some. The profile covers 50,000 to 60,000 clones, with approximately 86% appearing a single time and approximately 1% taken by the ten largest. The source was CD4+ or CD8+ T cells sorted from blood, collected in a trial of the OX40 agonist ivuxolimab. These receptors originate from an adult with an advanced solid tumor such as melanoma, head and neck, liver or kidney cancer. Each CDR3 is given with its conserved first and last residue. A D gene is named only where the DNA matches it firmly. Size is omitted from some rows. Given values are once, few, many or a class for expanded clones.

J gene	D gene	clone size	V gene	CDR3 DNA	CDR3 protein
TRBJ2-3	.	.	TRBV10-2	TGCGCCAGCGGGAGGGGGGATACGCAGTATTTT	CASGRGDTQYF
TRBJ2-1	TRBD2	.	TRBV7-2	TGTGCCAGCAGCCTGGGACTAGCGGGAGTTCTGTTCTTC	CASSLGLAGVLFF
TRBJ2-5	.	.	TRBV5-4	TGTGCCAGCAGCTCCGGTTCGGGGGTGTACTTC	CASSSGSGVYF
TRBJ1-3	.	once	TRBV19	TGTGCCAGTAGTGGGTCCAACTCTGGAAACACCATATATTTT	CASSGSNSGNTIYF
TRBJ2-3	TRBD2	.	TRBV5-1	TGCGCCAGCAGTGATAGCGGGAGGACGGGGGTTACGCAGTATTTT	CASSDSGRTGVTQYF
TRBJ2-1	TRBD2	few	TRBV4-3	TGCGCCAGCAGCCAAGACAGGACTAGCGGGAGGTGGGGGGAGTTCTTC	CASSQDRTSGRWGEFF
TRBJ2-1	TRBD1	.	TRBV14	TGTGCCAGCAGCCAAGTTTTAGGACAGGGTACAAATGAGCAGTTCTTC	CASSQVLGQGTNEQFF
TRBJ2-7	.	.	TRBV7-9	TGTGCCAGCAGCCCCCCGTCGGATCCCTACGAGCAGTACTTC	CASSPPSDPYEQYF
TRBJ1-2	.	.	TRBV6-5	TGTGCCAGCAGACCGACGGGGGGCTATGGCTACACCTTC	CASRPTGGYGYTF
TRBJ2-7	.	.	TRBV21-1	TGTGCCAGGGCCGAGCAGTACTTC	CARAEQYF
TRBJ1-1	TRBD1	.	TRBV13	TGTGCCAGCAGCCTCAGACAGGGGGCGGACACTGAAGCTTTCTTT	CASSLRQGADTEAFF
TRBJ1-1	TRBD1	.	TRBV28	TGTGCCAGCAGTTATACAGGGGGTAACACTGAAGCTTTCTTT	CASSYTGGNTEAFF
TRBJ2-2	.	.	TRBV27	TGTGCCGCGCAGGCCGGAGTTAGGACCGGGGAGCTGTTTTTT	CAAQAGVRTGELFF
TRBJ2-1	.	.	TRBV5-4	TGTGCCAGCAGCCGATCCACCTCTAACGACAATGAGCAGTTCTTC	CASSRSTSNDNEQFF
TRBJ1-1	TRBD1	.	TRBV30	TGTGCCTGGAGTGTAAACAGGGGCGCTCTCATGAACACTGAAGCTTTCTTT	CAWSVNRGALMNTEAFF
TRBJ1-5	.	once	TRBV2	TGTGCCAGCAGTGACGGGTATAGCAATCAGCCCCAGCATTTT	CASSDGYSNQPQHF
TRBJ2-1	TRBD2	.	TRBV29-1	TGCAGCGTTGAACCTAGCGGGGCTGGGCAGTTCTTC	CSVEPSGAGQFF
TRBJ2-2	TRBD2	.	TRBV2	TGTGCCAGCAGTCCCCGGACTAGCGGATGGACCGGGGAGCTGTTTTTT	CASSPRTSGWTGELFF
TRBJ1-2	.	.	TRBV30	TGTGCCTGGAGTGTACGCCCGGGTTCCTATGGCTACACCTTC	CAWSVRPGSYGYTF
TRBJ2-1	.	.	TRBV5-6	TGTGCCAGCAGCTTGGCGGCGGGAACTTACAATGAGCAGTTCTTC	CASSLAAGTYNEQFF
TRBJ1-1	.	.	TRBV5-5	TGTGCCAGCAGCTTGGTCAGGGTGAACACTGAAGCTTTCTTT	CASSLVRVNTEAFF
TRBJ2-5	TRBD1	.	TRBV29-1	TGCAGCATAAGACAGGGCCAAGAGACCCAGTACTTC	CSIRQGQETQYF
TRBJ2-7	TRBD1	.	TRBV28	TGTGCCAGCAGTTCCCGGCGGGCAGGGGGCAACGAGCAGTACTTC	CASSSRRAGGNEQYF
TRBJ2-3	.	.	TRBV7-9	TGTGCCAGCAGCTTAGCGCGGGGTCCCCAGGATGAGGATACGCAGTATTTT	CASSLARGPQDEDTQYF
TRBJ1-5	TRBD1	once	TRBV7-2	TGTGCCAGCAGCTTCCAGGGGGGTAATCAGCCCCAGCATTTT	CASSFQGGNQPQHF
TRBJ2-7	TRBD1	.	TRBV9	TGTGCCAGCAGCTCGGACAGGGGGCGCGGCGAGCAGTACTTC	CASSSDRGRGEQYF
TRBJ2-2	.	.	TRBV14	TGTGCCAGCAGCTTCAGGACAGTTCGTACCGGGGAGCTGTTTTTT	CASSFRTVRTGELFF
TRBJ2-7	TRBD1	.	TRBV5-1	TGCGCCAGCAGCAACTCCGGGACAGGGTACGAGCAGTACTTC	CASSNSGTGYEQYF
TRBJ2-1	.	.	TRBV5-8	TGTGCCAGCAGGTCCTCAGCTGGTTACAATGAGCAGTTCTTC	CASRSSAGYNEQFF
TRBJ2-3	TRBD2	.	TRBV6-5	TGTGCCAGCAGTTCTCAAAGCGGGAGGGCGCCTGATACGCAGTATTTT	CASSSQSGRAPDTQYF
TRBJ1-2	TRBD1	.	TRBV4-2	TGTGCCAGCAGCCAAGAGGGACAGGGCCGTGGCTACACCTTC	CASSQEGQGRGYTF
TRBJ2-1	.	.	TRBV25-1	TGTGCCAGCAGTGAATTAGGTGGGACGGTCTACAATGAGCAGTTCTTC	CASSELGGTVYNEQFF
TRBJ2-2	.	few	TRBV27	TGTGCCAGGGACCCGGGGGCCGGGGAGCTGTTTTTT	CARDPGAGELFF
TRBJ2-7	TRBD1	.	TRBV27	TGTGCCAGCAGTTTATCCGGGGACAGGTTTTCCTACGAGCAGTACTTC	CASSLSGDRFSYEQYF
TRBJ2-5	TRBD1	.	TRBV7-8	TGTGCCAGCAGCCCAGGGACAGGCCAAGAGACCCAGTACTTC	CASSPGTGQETQYF
TRBJ2-7	.	.	TRBV9	TGTGCCAGCAGCGTAGTGGGAGGTTCCTACGAGCAGTACTTC	CASSVVGGSYEQYF
TRBJ1-2	.	.	TRBV14	TGTGCCAGCAGCCAAGATCGGGGCGGTGGCTACACCTTC	CASSQDRGGGYTF
TRBJ2-5	.	once	TRBV6-5	TGTGCCAGCAGCCGCGGAGAGACCCAGTACTTC	CASSRGETQYF
TRBJ2-5	.	.	TRBV15	TGTGCCACCAGCAGAGATCTGACGGGGACGAGGGAGCAGTACTTC	CATSRDLTGTREQYF
TRBJ2-1	TRBD2	.	TRBV19	TGTGCCAGTAGCCCCCGGGCGGGAGACCACAATGAGCAGTTCTTC	CASSPRAGDHNEQFF
TRBJ2-1	.	.	TRBV6-5	TGTGCCAGCAGTTATGGAGACAGGCCCCTTTTTGGGCAGTTCTTC	CASSYGDRPLFGQFF
TRBJ2-3	TRBD2	once	TRBV28	TGTGCCAGCAGTTTATGGGGGCGGAGGCGGGGGAAGACAGATACGCAGTATTTT	CASSLWGRRRGKTDTQYF
TRBJ2-2	TRBD2	once	TRBV6-1	TGTGCCAGCAAGGCACTAGCGGGGAACACCGGGGAGCTGTTTTTT	CASKALAGNTGELFF
TRBJ1-1	TRBD1	.	TRBV19	TGTGCCAGTAGTATAGCCAGCAGGGGGCTGAACACTGAAGCTTTCTTT	CASSIASRGLNTEAFF
TRBJ2-7	TRBD2	.	TRBV5-4	TGTGCCAGCAGCTCGGATCTGACTAGCGGTTACGAGCAGTACTTC	CASSSDLTSGYEQYF